One and the same sample provided the 3 T cell receptor beta chains below, sequenced in a study of blood T cell repertoires in COVID-19. Clones were read by immunoSEQ multiplex PCR, and TCRdb kept only the in-frame ones, dropping some. The sample shows 200,000 to 250,000 clones, 70% to 90% of them seen only once. Sequencing was carried out using peripheral blood. These receptors were taken from a woman in her forties or fifties with acute or convalescent COVID-19.

This sequence joins TRBV4-1 and TRBJ1-6; maybe TRBD1 (5 bases). CDR1 MGHRA and CDR2 YSYEKL come from the germline V gene. V was pared by 3 bases and J by 5 bases, with 11 bases between. This CDR3 is built from 15 residues. The CDR3 bases are TGCGCCAGCAGCCACCCCGGGGGGAATAATTCACCCCTCCACTTT. Its protein product is CASSHPGGNNSPLHF.

The genes are TRBV21-1 and TRBJ1-3; TRBD1 is the table's D call, not checked against the DNA. TRBV21-1 is given as a pseudogene. This CDR3 spans 16 amino acids. This CDR3 is CASSKGSQGADNTIYF. The CDR3 nucleotides read TGTGCCAGCAGCAAAGGATCGCAGGGGGCAGACAACACCATATATTTT.

The CDR3 bases are TGTGCCATCAGTGAGCCCCGTGGTAGCGGGGGGGCAGATACGCAGTATTTT. It encodes CAISEPRGSGGADTQYF. This sequence joins TRBV10-3 and TRBJ2-3; 11 bases align to TRBD2. Germline CDR1 and CDR2: ENHRY and SYGVKD. There are 17 residues in the CDR3. V trimming: 2 bases; J trimming: 4 bases; junction bases outside the gene matches: 8.